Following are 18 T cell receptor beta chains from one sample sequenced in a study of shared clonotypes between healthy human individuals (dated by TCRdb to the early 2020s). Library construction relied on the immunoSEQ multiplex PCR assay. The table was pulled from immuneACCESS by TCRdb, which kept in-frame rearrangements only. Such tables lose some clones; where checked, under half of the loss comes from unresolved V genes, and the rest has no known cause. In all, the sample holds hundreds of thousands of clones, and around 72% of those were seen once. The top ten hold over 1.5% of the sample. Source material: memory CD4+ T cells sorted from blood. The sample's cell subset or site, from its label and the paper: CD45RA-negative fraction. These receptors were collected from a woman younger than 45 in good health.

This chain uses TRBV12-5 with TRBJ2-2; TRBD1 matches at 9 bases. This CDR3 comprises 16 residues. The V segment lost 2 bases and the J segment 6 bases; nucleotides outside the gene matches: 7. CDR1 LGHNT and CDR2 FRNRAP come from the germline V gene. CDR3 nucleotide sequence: TGTGCTAGTGGTTTGTGGCGGACAGGGGCCCCCGGGGAGCTGTTTTTT. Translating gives CASGLWRTGAPGELFF.

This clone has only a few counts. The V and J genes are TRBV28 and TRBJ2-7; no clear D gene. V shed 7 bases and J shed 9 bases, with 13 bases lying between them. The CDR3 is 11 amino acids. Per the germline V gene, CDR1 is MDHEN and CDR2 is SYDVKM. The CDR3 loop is CASIRLGRQYF. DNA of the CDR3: TGTGCCAGCATCAGACTTGGCAGGCAGTACTTC.

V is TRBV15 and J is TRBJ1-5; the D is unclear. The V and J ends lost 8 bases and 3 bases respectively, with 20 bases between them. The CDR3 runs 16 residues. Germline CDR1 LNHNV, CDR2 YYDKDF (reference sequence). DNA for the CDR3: TGTGCCACCGAGGCGGCGCCCCCCGGATTCAATCAGCCCCAGCATTTT. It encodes CATEAAPPGFNQPQHF.

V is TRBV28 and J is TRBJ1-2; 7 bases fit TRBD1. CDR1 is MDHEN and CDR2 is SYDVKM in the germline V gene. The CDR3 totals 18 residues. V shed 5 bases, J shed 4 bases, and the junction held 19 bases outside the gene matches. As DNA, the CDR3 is TGTGCCAGCAGTGCCCCCGGGACAGCCCGGGGTACAGTCTATGGCTACACCTTC. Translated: CASSAPGTARGTVYGYTF.

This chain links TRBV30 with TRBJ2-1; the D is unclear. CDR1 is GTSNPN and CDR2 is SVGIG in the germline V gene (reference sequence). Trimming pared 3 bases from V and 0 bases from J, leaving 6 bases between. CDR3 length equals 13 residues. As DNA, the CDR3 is TGTGCCTGGAGAGCACCCTCCTACAATGAGCAGTTCTTC. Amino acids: CAWRAPSYNEQFF.

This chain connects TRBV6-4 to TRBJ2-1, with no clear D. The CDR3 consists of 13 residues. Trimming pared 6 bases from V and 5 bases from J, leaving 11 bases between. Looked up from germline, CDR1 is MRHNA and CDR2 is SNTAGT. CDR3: CASRLRVNNEQFF. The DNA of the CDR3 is TGTGCCAGCAGGTTGCGCGTAAACAATGAGCAGTTCTTC.

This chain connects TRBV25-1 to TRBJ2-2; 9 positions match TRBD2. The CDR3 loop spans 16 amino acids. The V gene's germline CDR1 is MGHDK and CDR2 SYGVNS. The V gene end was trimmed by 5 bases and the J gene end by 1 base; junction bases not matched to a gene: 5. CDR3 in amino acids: CASSLRLAVNTGELFF. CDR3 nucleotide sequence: TGTGCCAGCAGTTTAAGACTAGCGGTGAACACCGGGGAGCTGTTTTTT. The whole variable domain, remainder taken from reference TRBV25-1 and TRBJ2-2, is EADIYQTPRYLVIGTGKKITLECSQTMGHDKMYWYQQDPGMELHLIHYSYGVNSTEKGDLSSESTVSRIRTEHFPLTLESARPSHTSQYLCASSLRLAVNTGELFFGEGSRLTVL.

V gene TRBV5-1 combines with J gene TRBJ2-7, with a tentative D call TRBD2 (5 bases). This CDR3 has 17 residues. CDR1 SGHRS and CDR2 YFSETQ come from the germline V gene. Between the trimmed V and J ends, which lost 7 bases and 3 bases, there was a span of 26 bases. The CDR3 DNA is TGCGCCAGCGCGTTTAACCCCGGGGTCTTGGGTGACTACGAGCAGTACTTC. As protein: CASAFNPGVLGDYEQYF. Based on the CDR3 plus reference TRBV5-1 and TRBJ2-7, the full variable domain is KAGVTQTPRYLIKTRGQQVTLSCSPISGHRSVSWYQQTPGQGLQFLFEYFSETQRNKGNFPGRFSGRQFSNSRSEMNVSTLELGDSALYLCASAFNPGVLGDYEQYFGPGTRLTVT.

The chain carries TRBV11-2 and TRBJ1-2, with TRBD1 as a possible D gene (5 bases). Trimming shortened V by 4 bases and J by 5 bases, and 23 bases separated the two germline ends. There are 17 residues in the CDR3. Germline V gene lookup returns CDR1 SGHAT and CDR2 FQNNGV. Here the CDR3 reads CASSSGPTRVGPYGYTF. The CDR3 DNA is TGTGCCAGCAGCTCCGGGCCCACTCGAGTGGGACCATATGGCTACACCTTC.

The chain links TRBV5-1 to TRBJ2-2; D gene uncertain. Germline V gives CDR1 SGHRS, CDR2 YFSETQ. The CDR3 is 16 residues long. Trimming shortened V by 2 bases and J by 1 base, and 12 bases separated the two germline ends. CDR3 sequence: CASSLRYELNTGELFF. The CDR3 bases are TGCGCCAGCAGCTTAAGATATGAACTGAACACCGGGGAGCTGTTTTTT.

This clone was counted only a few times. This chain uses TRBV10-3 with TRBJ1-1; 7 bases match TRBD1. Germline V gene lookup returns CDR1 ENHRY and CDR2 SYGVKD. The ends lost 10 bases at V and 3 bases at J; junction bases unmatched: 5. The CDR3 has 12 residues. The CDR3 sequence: CASGQDHTEAFF. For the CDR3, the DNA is TGTGCCAGTGGACAGGACCACACTGAAGCTTTCTTT.

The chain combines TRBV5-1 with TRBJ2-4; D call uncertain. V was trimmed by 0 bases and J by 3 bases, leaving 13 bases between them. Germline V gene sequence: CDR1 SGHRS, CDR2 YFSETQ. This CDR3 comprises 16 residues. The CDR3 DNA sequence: TGCGCCAGCAGCTTGGCGAAAGGGCTTGGCAAAAACATTCAGTACTTC. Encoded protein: CASSLAKGLGKNIQYF.

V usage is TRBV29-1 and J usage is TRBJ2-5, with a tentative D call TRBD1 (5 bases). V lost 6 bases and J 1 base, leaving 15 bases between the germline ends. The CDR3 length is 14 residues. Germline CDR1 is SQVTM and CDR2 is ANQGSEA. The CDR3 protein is CSVSPSTAQETQYF. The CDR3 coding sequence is TGCAGCGTCTCTCCTTCGACAGCCCAAGAGACCCAGTACTTC.

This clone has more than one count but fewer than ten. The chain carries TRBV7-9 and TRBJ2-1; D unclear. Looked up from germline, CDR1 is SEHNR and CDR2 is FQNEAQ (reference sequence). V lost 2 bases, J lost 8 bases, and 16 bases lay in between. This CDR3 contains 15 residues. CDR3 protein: CASSLLRLNNDEQFF. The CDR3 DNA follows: TGTGCCAGCAGCTTACTAAGATTGAATAATGATGAGCAGTTCTTC.

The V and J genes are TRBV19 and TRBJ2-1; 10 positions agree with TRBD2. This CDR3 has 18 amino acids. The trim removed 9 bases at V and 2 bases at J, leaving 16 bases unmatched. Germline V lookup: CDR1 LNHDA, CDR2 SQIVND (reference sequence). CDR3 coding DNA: TGTGCCAGCGCGCTGAGACACCTAACTAGCGGGACCTACAATGAGCAGTTCTTC. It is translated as CASALRHLTSGTYNEQFF. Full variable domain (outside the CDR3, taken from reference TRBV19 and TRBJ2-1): DGGITQSPKYLFRKEGQNVTLSCEQNLNHDAMYWYRQDPGQGLRLIYYSQIVNDFQKGDIAEGYSVSREKKESFPLTVTSAQKNPTAFYLCASALRHLTSGTYNEQFFGPGTRLTVL.

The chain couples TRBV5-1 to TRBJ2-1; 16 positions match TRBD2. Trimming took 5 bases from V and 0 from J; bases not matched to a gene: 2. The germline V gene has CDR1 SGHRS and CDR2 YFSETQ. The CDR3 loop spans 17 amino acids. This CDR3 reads CASRGLAGGNSYNEQFF. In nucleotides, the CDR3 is TGCGCCAGCAGGGGACTAGCGGGAGGGAACTCCTACAATGAGCAGTTCTTC.

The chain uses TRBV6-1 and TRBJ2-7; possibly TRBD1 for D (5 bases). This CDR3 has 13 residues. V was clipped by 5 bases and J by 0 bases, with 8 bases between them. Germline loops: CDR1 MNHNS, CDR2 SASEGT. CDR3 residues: CASSQGSSYEQYF. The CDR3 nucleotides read TGTGCCAGCAGTCAGGGTAGCTCCTACGAGCAGTACTTC.

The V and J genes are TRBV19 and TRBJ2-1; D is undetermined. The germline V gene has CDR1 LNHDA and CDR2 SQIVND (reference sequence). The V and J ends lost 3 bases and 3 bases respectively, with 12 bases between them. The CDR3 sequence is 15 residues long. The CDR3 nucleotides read TGTGCCAGTAGTATGAGCCAGCTTGACTACAATGAGCAGTTCTTC. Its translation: CASSMSQLDYNEQFF.